The 29 T cell receptor beta chains listed next were all sequenced from one sample in a study of CD8+CD57+ T cells in acquired aplastic anemia. Researchers used genomic DNA as the template to profile TCR beta VDJ and CDR3. In TCRdb, the reads were re-called with MiXCR into one record per CDR3 protein. Of under 500,000 distinct CDR3 sequences in the sample, about a third were seen once. Only patients with CD8+CD57+ cell expansion on flow cytometry were chosen for sequencing. The sequenced sample was sorted CD4+, CD8+, or CD8+CD57+ T cells (not recorded which) from PBMCs. The receptors derive from a human donor with aplastic anemia.

This clonotype was seen repeatedly, ten times or more. V usage is TRBV29-1 and J usage is TRBJ1-1, with D unclear. Trimming stripped 0 bases from V and 6 bases from J, with 17 bases between. The germline gives CDR1 SQVTM, CDR2 ANQGSEA. The CDR3 covers 15 residues. CDR3 sequence reads: CSVEDRSAAIPEAFF. In DNA form, the CDR3 reads TGCAGCGTTGAAGATCGATCTGCTGCTATCCCTGAAGCTTTCTTT.

This clonotype was seen a handful of times. The chain links TRBV6-5 to TRBJ1-1; D is perhaps TRBD1 (6 bases). Germline CDR1 reads MNHEY; CDR2 reads SVGAGI. The CDR3 runs to 16 residues. V lost 4 bases to trimming and J lost 5 bases, with 20 bases between them. The CDR3 protein is CASSCSRAGGNTEAFF. In DNA form, the CDR3 reads TGTGCCAGCAGTTGCTCCAGGGCGGGGGGCAATACTGAAGCTTTCTTT.

CDR3 DNA: TGTGCCAGCTCATCCGGACAGTCCCATGGCTACACCTTC. This gives the protein CASSSGQSHGYTF. The V call is TRBV18, the J call TRBJ1-2; tentatively, D is TRBD1 (6 bases). The germline V and J ends were trimmed by 5 bases and 6 bases, with 13 bases remaining between them. The CDR3 is made up of 13 amino acids. The germline gives CDR1 KGHSH, CDR2 LQKENI.

This clonotype occurred a few times. The chain uses TRBV3-1 and TRBJ2-2, with D unclear. CDR3 length: 13 residues. CDR1 is LGHDT, CDR2 YNNKEL, per germline (reference sequence). V lost 1 base and J 7 bases, leaving 7 bases between the germline ends. CDR3 in DNA: TGTGCCAGCAGCCAAGGGGATTACGGGGAGCTGTTTTTT. It specifies CASSQGDYGELFF.

This clonotype was recorded many times. This chain links TRBV19 with TRBJ1-2; TRBD1 matches 10 bases. J was trimmed by 4 bases and V by 7 bases; bases with no gene match: 9. This CDR3 is built from 15 residues. The germline CDR1 and CDR2 sequences are LNHDA and SQIVND (reference sequence). The DNA for the CDR3 is TGTGCCAGTACCTTTACCGGGACAGGGGTCTATGGCTACACCTTC. Protein: CASTFTGTGVYGYTF. The variable domain in full, with the rest retrieved from reference TRBV19 and TRBJ1-2, is DGGITQSPKYLFRKEGQNVTLSCEQNLNHDAMYWYRQDPGQGLRLIYYSQIVNDFQKGDIAEGYSVSREKKESFPLTVTSAQKNPTAFYLCASTFTGTGVYGYTFGSGTRLTVV.

The chain carries TRBV24-1 and TRBJ2-3; no reliable D call. The CDR3 has 14 amino acids. The germline CDR1 and CDR2 sequences are KGHDR and SFDVKD. Trimming cost V 5 bases and J 6 bases, with 14 bases left between them. The CDR3 region is CATSVVGPPDTQYF. The CDR3 DNA follows: TGTGCCACCAGTGTAGTCGGCCCCCCGGATACGCAGTATTTT.

This clonotype was counted a few times. The CDR3 here is CASSEGFSGRGLYNEQFF. The CDR3 nucleotides are TGCGCCAGCAGTGAGGGGTTTAGCGGGAGGGGACTCTACAATGAGCAGTTCTTC. The chain employs TRBV10-1 and TRBJ2-1, with TRBD2 matching 11 bases. V was clipped by 2 bases and J by 3 bases; unmatched bases: 9. The germline CDR1 and CDR2 sequences are WNHNN and SYGVQD (reference sequence). This CDR3 comprises 18 residues.

This clonotype has only a few counts. This chain links TRBV11-1 with TRBJ2-1; TRBD2 is a possible D gene (6 bases). Per germline, CDR1 SGHAT and CDR2 FQDESV (reference sequence). Trimming took off 6 bases at V and 6 bases at J, with 9 bases between the two ends. CDR3 length equals 12 residues. The CDR3 region has the DNA TGTGCCAGCAGTCATAGCGGCAATGAGCAGTTCTTC. Its translation is CASSHSGNEQFF.

A few counts support this clonotype. J is TRBJ1-4 and V is TRBV19; no clear D. The length of the CDR3 is 13 residues. V was shortened by 7 bases and J by 8 bases, with 14 bases between the two germline ends. From germline, CDR1 is LNHDA and CDR2 SQIVND (reference sequence). CDR3 nucleotide sequence: TGTGCCAGTACCCCGGCGGGGTCCGAAAAACTGTTTTTT. Translating it yields CASTPAGSEKLFF.

Concerning this clonotype itself: It is unclear where the CDR3 begins or ends on the DNA, so no DNA is shown, and the CDR3 is as TCRdb lists it. The CDR3: CAMYFCASKGEGSPLHF. V is TRBV10-3 and J is TRBJ1-6. Germline loops: CDR1 ENHRY, CDR2 SYGVKD. Both ends counted, the CDR3 spans 17 residues.

In its sample, this clonotype was seen a few times. The V and J genes are TRBV29-1 and TRBJ2-1; unclear D gene. V was trimmed by 8 bases and J by 1 base, leaving 12 bases between them. The CDR3 covers 13 residues. Germline loops: CDR1 SQVTM, CDR2 ANQGSEA. CDR3 region: CSSARRSYNEQFF. CDR3 coding DNA: TGCAGCTCAGCTAGAAGATCCTACAATGAGCAGTTCTTC.

This clonotype has at least ten counts. The chain combines TRBV2 with TRBJ1-5; D unresolved. V was clipped by 3 bases and J by 2 bases, with 17 bases between them. The CDR3 contains 17 residues. Germline CDR1 is SNHLY and CDR2 is FYNNEI. The CDR3 loop is CASSDWQFRSGNQPQHF. The CDR3 DNA follows: TGTGCCAGCAGTGACTGGCAGTTTCGATCCGGCAATCAGCCCCAGCATTTT.

The rearrangement links TRBV19 to TRBJ1-2; tentative D call: TRBD1 (6 bases). Germline V gives CDR1 LNHDA, CDR2 SQIVND (reference sequence). Trimming removed 5 bases at V and 5 bases at J, with 12 bases between. CDR3 length: 13 amino acids. The CDR3 loop reads CASSSGTSYGYTF. The CDR3 bases are TGTGCCAGTAGTTCCGGGACAAGTTATGGCTACACCTTC.

The chain recombines TRBV7-8 with TRBJ1-5, with a weak D call TRBD1 (6 bases). Germline loops: CDR1 SGHVS, CDR2 FQNEAQ. The CDR3 sequence is 17 residues long. V shed 6 bases and J shed 0 bases, with 18 bases lying between them. CDR3 in amino acids: CASSSGRGQYSNQPQHF. CDR3 nucleotides: TGTGCCAGCAGTTCCGGTCGAGGACAGTATAGCAATCAGCCCCAGCATTTT.

DNA for the CDR3: TGCAGTGCTTCCTTCAAGGGACCTTATGAAGCTTTCTTT. Its translation: CSASFKGPYEAFF. V gene TRBV20-1 combines with J gene TRBJ1-1, with a tentative D call TRBD1 (5 bases). Germline lookup yields CDR1 DFQATT and CDR2 SNEGSKA (reference sequence). The V end lost 5 bases, the J end lost 7 bases, and 17 bases lay between the germline ends. This CDR3 spans 13 amino acids.

The chain is built from TRBV4-2 and TRBJ2-7, with D perhaps TRBD2 (5 bases). The germline V and J ends were trimmed by 1 base and 7 bases, with 17 bases remaining between them. Germline CDR1 and CDR2: LGHNA and YNFKEQ. This CDR3 contains 15 residues. CDR3 sequence (DNA): TGTGCCAGCAGCCAAGTCCTCGCCGGGCGGGCAGAGCAGTACTTC. Amino acids: CASSQVLAGRAEQYF.

The chain combines TRBV5-6 with TRBJ1-5, with 10 bases matching TRBD1. This CDR3 is built from 17 residues. Germline lookup yields CDR1 SGHDT and CDR2 YYEEEE. The V segment lost 7 bases and the J segment 3 bases; nucleotides outside the gene matches: 13. CDR3 sequence reads: CASGIGSGTGANQPQHF. The CDR3, as DNA: TGTGCCAGCGGTATCGGGTCCGGGACAGGGGCCAATCAGCCCCAGCATTTT. The whole variable domain, filled in from reference TRBV5-6 and TRBJ1-5, reads DAGVTQSPTHLIKTRGQQVTLRCSPKSGHDTVSWYQQALGQGPQFIFQYYEEEERQRGNFPDRFSGHQFPNYSSELNVNALLLGDSALYLCASGIGSGTGANQPQHFGDGTRLSIL.

In this sample, this clonotype turned up a few times. This chain connects TRBV11-2 to TRBJ1-5; perhaps TRBD1 as D (6 bases). The CDR3 totals 15 residues. Trimming shortened V by 2 bases and J by 7 bases, and 15 bases separated the two germline ends. CDR1 and CDR2 from the germline V gene are SGHAT and FQNNGV. CDR3 DNA: TGTGCCAGCAGCTTAACGACAGGTGGCCCGCAGCCCCAGCATTTT. Amino acids: CASSLTTGGPQPQHF.

This clonotype has a handful of counts. The chain recombines TRBV29-1 with TRBJ2-1; TRBD2 matches 9 bases. J was trimmed by 8 bases and V by 6 bases; bases with no gene match: 8. CDR1 and CDR2 (germline): SQVTM, ANQGSEA. The CDR3 is 13 amino acids. The CDR3 DNA is TGCAGCGTCGGCGGGGGGGCGAAGGATGAGCAGTTCTTC. This gives the protein CSVGGGAKDEQFF.

V and J are TRBV3-1 and TRBJ2-6; D remains unclear. CDR1 is LGHDT, CDR2 YNNKEL, per germline (reference sequence). This CDR3 contains 15 residues. Trimming removed 3 bases from V and 0 bases from J, with 6 bases in between. Written as DNA, the CDR3 is TGTGCCAGCAGCCATTTCAGCTCTGGGGCCAACGTCCTGACTTTC. This translates into CASSHFSSGANVLTF.

Notes on this clonotype: This clone may be a read error of a much larger clone one base away. J is TRBJ1-5 and V is TRBV2; possible D gene TRBD1, 5 bases. Germline loops: CDR1 SNHLY, CDR2 FYNNEI. CDR3 length equals 16 residues. The CDR3 reads CANSEVRGVNSQPQHF. CDR3 sequence (DNA): TGTGCCAACAGTGAAGTGAGAGGGGTCAATAGTCAGCCCCAGCATTTT.

This clonotype has at least ten counts. The DNA of the CDR3 is TGTGCCAGTAGCATGGGTCGGATGAACACCGGGGAGCTGTTTTTT. This gives the protein CASSMGRMNTGELFF. J is TRBJ2-2 and V is TRBV19; D remains unclear. CDR1 and CDR2 from the germline V gene are LNHDA and SQIVND (reference sequence). V dropped 6 bases and J dropped 1 base, with 12 bases sitting between them. The CDR3 extends over 15 amino acids.

This clonotype appeared many times. This sequence joins TRBV9 and TRBJ1-1, with 8 nucleotides matching TRBD1. Unmatched junction bases numbered 0, after V lost 0 bases and J lost 5 bases. The CDR3 has 13 amino acids. Germline V gene data show CDR1 as SGDLS and CDR2 as YYNGEE. The CDR3 loop is CASSVDRGTEAFF. The CDR3 coding sequence is TGTGCCAGCAGCGTAGACAGGGGGACTGAAGCTTTCTTT.

This clonotype has a single count. The chain combines TRBV30 with TRBJ1-3, with no clear D. The germline gives CDR1 GTSNPN, CDR2 SVGIG (reference sequence). Trimming stripped 2 bases from V and 7 bases from J, with 12 bases between. This CDR3 comprises 13 residues. CDR3 DNA sequence: TGTGCCTGGAGTCTAGGATTGCGGAACACCATATATTTT. This encodes CAWSLGLRNTIYF.

This clonotype came up a few times. The gene calls are TRBV9 and TRBJ2-2; D is undetermined. V lost 4 bases and J lost 1, with 14 bases in between. Germline V gene sequence: CDR1 SGDLS, CDR2 YYNGEE. The CDR3 consists of 16 residues. The CDR3: CASSPKEHKNTGELFF. The CDR3 region has the DNA TGTGCCAGCAGCCCCAAGGAGCACAAGAACACCGGGGAGCTGTTTTTT.

The J gene is TRBJ2-7, the V gene TRBV11-1; 11 bases line up with TRBD2. V lost 1 base and J lost 0; bases outside the gene matches: 8. The CDR3 covers 18 residues. Germline V CDR1 and CDR2: SGHAT, FQDESV (reference sequence). CDR3: CASSLVLAGGWGSYEQYF. The CDR3 coding sequence is TGTGCCAGCAGCTTAGTCCTAGCGGGAGGATGGGGCTCCTACGAGCAGTACTTC.

This chain connects TRBV12-5 to TRBJ1-1, with D unclear. V was cut by 2 bases and J by 8 bases, with 15 bases left in between. The CDR3 spans 14 residues. Germline V CDR1 and CDR2: LGHNT, FRNRAP. The CDR3 nucleotides are TGTGCTAGTGGTTTGTCGGGGAGGGCATCCGAAGCTTTCTTT. Translated: CASGLSGRASEAFF. The entire variable domain, with the rest obtained from reference TRBV12-5 and TRBJ1-1, is as follows: DARVTQTPRHKVTEMGQEVTMRCQPILGHNTVFWYRQTMMQGLELLAYFRNRAPLDDSGMPKDRFSAEMPDATLATLKIQPSEPRDSAVYFCASGLSGRASEAFFGQGTRLTVV.

This clonotype has ten or more counts. The CDR3 here is CAISPKTTYNEQFF. The DNA for the CDR3 is TGTGCCATCAGTCCAAAGACAACCTACAATGAGCAGTTCTTC. V is TRBV10-3 and J is TRBJ2-1, with D unclear. V was trimmed by 5 bases and J by 2 bases, leaving 10 bases between them. Germline V gives CDR1 ENHRY, CDR2 SYGVKD. The CDR3 is 14 residues long.

V usage is TRBV25-1 and J usage is TRBJ1-2, with TRBD1 as a possible D gene (5 bases). This CDR3 region has 14 residues. Between the trimmed V and J ends, which lost 6 bases and 10 bases, there was a span of 21 bases. CDR1 and CDR2 from the germline V gene are MGHDK and SYGVNS. CDR3 residues: CASRSSGGPLDYTF. In nucleotides, the CDR3 is TGTGCCAGCAGATCTTCCGGGGGACCACTCGACTACACCTTC.